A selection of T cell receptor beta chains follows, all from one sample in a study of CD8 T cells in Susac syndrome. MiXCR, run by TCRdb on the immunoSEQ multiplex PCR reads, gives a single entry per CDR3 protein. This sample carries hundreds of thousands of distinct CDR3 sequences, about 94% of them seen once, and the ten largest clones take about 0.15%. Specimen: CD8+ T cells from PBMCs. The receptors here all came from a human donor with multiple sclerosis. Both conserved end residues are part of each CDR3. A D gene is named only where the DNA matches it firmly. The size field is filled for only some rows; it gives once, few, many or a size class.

CDR3nt: TGCGCCAGCAGCCAAGAGGCCAACTTCAGGGGTCAGCCCCAGCATTTT; CDR3aa: CASSQEANFRGQPQHF; abundance: NA; j_gene: TRBJ1-5; d_gene: NA; v_gene: TRBV4-1
CDR3nt: TGTGCCAGCAGTTTATCCGCTCTGGCAACAACTGAAGCTTTCTTT; CDR3aa: CASSLSALATTEAFF; abundance: once; j_gene: TRBJ1-1; d_gene: NA; v_gene: TRBV27
CDR3nt: TGCAGCTGTGCTTCTAGCGGGAGGGCCGGCGAGCAGTTCTTC; CDR3aa: CSCASSGRAGEQFF; abundance: NA; j_gene: TRBJ2-1; d_gene: TRBD2; v_gene: TRBV29-1
CDR3nt: TGTGCCAGTAGTATATATAGGACACAGGCGGACACAGATACGCAGTATTTT; CDR3aa: CASSIYRTQADTDTQYF; abundance: NA; j_gene: TRBJ2-3; d_gene: NA; v_gene: TRBV19
CDR3nt: TGTGCCAGCAGCTTGGGGGGGACAGGGAATGGCTATGGCTACACCTTC; CDR3aa: CASSLGGTGNGYGYTF; abundance: NA; j_gene: TRBJ1-2; d_gene: TRBD1; v_gene: TRBV5-6
CDR3nt: TGTGCCAGCAGTCCTGGGGGTAGCTGGGACGAGACCCAGTACTTC; CDR3aa: CASSPGGSWDETQYF; abundance: once; j_gene: TRBJ2-5; d_gene: NA; v_gene: TRBV28
CDR3nt: TGTGCCAGCAGTAACCTTGGGCATGAGCAGTTCTTC; CDR3aa: CASSNLGHEQFF; abundance: few; j_gene: TRBJ2-1; d_gene: NA; v_gene: TRBV27
CDR3nt: TGCGCCAGCAGCCAGTCTGTGCGGGAGGATGCTTACGAGCAGTACTTC; CDR3aa: CASSQSVREDAYEQYF; abundance: few; j_gene: TRBJ2-7; d_gene: TRBD2; v_gene: TRBV4-3
CDR3nt: TGTGCCAGCAGCTTGGGCCCTCTCGCCTCTAACTATGGCTACACCTTC; CDR3aa: CASSLGPLASNYGYTF; abundance: once; j_gene: TRBJ1-2; d_gene: NA; v_gene: TRBV7-9
CDR3nt: TGTGCCAGCAGCTCTAACAGGGCTGGAGGCTACACCTTC; CDR3aa: CASSSNRAGGYTF; abundance: NA; j_gene: TRBJ1-2; d_gene: NA; v_gene: TRBV7-2
CDR3nt: TGTGCCAGCAGTGAAGCGCCCGGGGGCAGACCTGCACCCCTCCACTTT; CDR3aa: CASSEAPGGRPAPLHF; abundance: NA; j_gene: TRBJ1-6; d_gene: NA; v_gene: TRBV6-1
CDR3nt: TGTGCCAGCAGCGGCCTGGGTGGTGGCTACACCTTC; CDR3aa: CASSGLGGGYTF; abundance: NA; j_gene: TRBJ1-2; d_gene: NA; v_gene: TRBV12-3/TRBV12-4
CDR3nt: TGTGCCAGCAGCGTGAGAGCGGGGGCCACAGATACGCAGTATTTT; CDR3aa: CASSVRAGATDTQYF; abundance: NA; j_gene: TRBJ2-3; d_gene: TRBD2; v_gene: TRBV9
CDR3nt: TGTGCCAGCAGCTCCAGTAACCTCTACGAGCAGTACTTC; CDR3aa: CASSSSNLYEQYF; abundance: NA; j_gene: TRBJ2-7; d_gene: NA; v_gene: TRBV7-9
CDR3nt: TGTGCCAGCCTTGAGCCTCGGGGGCAAGAGACCCAGTACTTC; CDR3aa: CASLEPRGQETQYF; abundance: once; j_gene: TRBJ2-5; d_gene: NA; v_gene: TRBV2
CDR3nt: TGCGCCAGCAGCTTCTTCGCCGGACAGGCCACGATCACAGATACGCAGTATTTT; CDR3aa: CASSFFAGQATITDTQYF; abundance: NA; j_gene: TRBJ2-3; d_gene: TRBD1; v_gene: TRBV5-1
CDR3nt: TGTGCCAGCAGCTCCACAGGGGGGAGGAACACTGAAGCTTTCTTT; CDR3aa: CASSSTGGRNTEAFF; abundance: NA; j_gene: TRBJ1-1; d_gene: TRBD1; v_gene: TRBV7-3
CDR3nt: TGTGCCAGCAGTTTAGGACAGGGAGACTATGGCTACACCTTC; CDR3aa: CASSLGQGDYGYTF; abundance: NA; j_gene: TRBJ1-2; d_gene: TRBD1; v_gene: TRBV12-3/TRBV12-4
CDR3nt: TGCGCCAGCAGCCAAGATGGCAGGGGTTCTGAAGCTTTCTTT; CDR3aa: CASSQDGRGSEAFF; abundance: NA; j_gene: TRBJ1-1; d_gene: NA; v_gene: TRBV4-3
CDR3nt: TGTGCCAGCAGCCCATCGGGCAGGACCTACGAGCAGTACTTC; CDR3aa: CASSPSGRTYEQYF; abundance: once; j_gene: TRBJ2-7; d_gene: NA; v_gene: TRBV9
CDR3nt: TGTGCCAGCAGCCCAGGGTTACCTGAAGCTTTCTTT; CDR3aa: CASSPGLPEAFF; abundance: NA; j_gene: TRBJ1-1; d_gene: NA; v_gene: TRBV7-9
CDR3nt: TGTGCCAGCAGTGTTGACCCGGCGGATGAAAAACTGTTTTTT; CDR3aa: CASSVDPADEKLFF; abundance: NA; j_gene: TRBJ1-4; d_gene: NA; v_gene: TRBV3-1